This record covers a single T cell receptor (beta chain). This clonotype was seen a handful of times. Its recognized antigen is unknown. No much larger clonotype is one base removed from it; base qualities were not supplied. This sample is part of a study of early T cells in non-severe SARS-CoV-2 infection (dated by TCRdb to about 2021). In the study overall: Bulk RNA from unsorted whole blood was used for TCR sequencing, so alpha and beta chains could not be paired. Overall study results and their limits: VDJdb matching was skewed toward anti-spike CD8 responses and likely underestimated virus-specific expansions, missing private and CD4 specificities.

Set within a cohort of healthcare workers in London, UK, this nested case-control study involved weekly PCR testing of nasopharyngeal swabs along with blood sampling. Healthcare workers were recruited during the week of the UK lockdown, between 23 and 31 March 2020, and followed weekly for up to about 16 weeks. From the cysteine through the phenylalanine, the CDR3 covers 15 amino acids. Only CDR3 DNA is held: 45 bases, read in frame from base 1. Compared with germline, V lacks 8 bases and J lacks 5 bases; bases without a gene match: 11. CDR1 and CDR2 are drawn from the germline V gene: MNHEY, SVGEGT. Library construction relied on 5' RACE. For sequencing, a NextSeq 500 was employed. Unique molecular identifiers were attached to individual cDNA molecules in the TCR library protocol so that sequencing error and PCR bias could be corrected. Both TCR alpha and beta chains were sequenced, and tight co-correlation was observed between alpha and beta sequence abundances in each sample. The study's own analysis went as follows. Decombinator V4 was used to annotate TCR sequences for V gene, J gene and CDR3. Expanded TCRs were defined as changing significantly between any two time points under a Poisson model with p below 0.0001. TCR abundances were normalised to the total number of TCRs sequenced per sample and were expressed as counts per million. MAIT TCRs were defined by TRAV1-2 paired with TRAJ12, TRAJ20 or TRAJ33, and iNKT TCRs by TRAV10 paired with TRAJ18. A search of VDJdb, accessed on 1 November 2021, was run for TCRs annotated to CMV, EBV and SARS-CoV-2, with TCRs annotated for multiple antigens excluded. TCRdb reprocessed the public reads (quality trimming at Q25 with fastp, clone calling with MiXCR) and kept in-frame beta chains. Under each unique CDR3 protein, matching rows form one entry showing the most common genes and DNA. Here the V and J calls rest on TCRdb's processing, not on the authors' analysis. The sample has some 60,000 distinct CDR3 sequences on record, approximately 12% of them singletons. Jointly, the top ten make up about 1.3% of the sample.

This receptor was obtained from an adult who was a healthcare worker with PCR-confirmed SARS-CoV-2 infection or an uninfected control (not recorded which). Sample: whole blood, taken at baseline. The rearrangement joined TRBV6-2 or TRBV6-3 to TRBJ1-5; 8 bases in the middle match TRBD1. This receptor has the CDR3 CASAQTGASDQPQHF. Read as DNA, the sequence is TGTGCCAGCGCACAGACAGGGGCTTCCGATCAGCCCCAGCATTTT.